The following is a T cell receptor (beta chain) sequence with its context. Its specificity is unknown. This entry belongs to a study of monozygotic twins with cystic fibrosis. Findings and limits, study-wide: V usage most resembled the co-twin in 13 of 16 pairs. Nucleotide-identical clonotype sharing was significantly higher within monozygotic CF twin pairs than between unrelated CF individuals.

Here immunoSEQ multiplex PCR was the method, and the copy in TCRdb shows in-frame clones only, minus some. This table has about 9,600 clones, approximately 91% appearing once. Material for sequencing was blood. The source of this sequence is a boy aged 2 to 10 with cystic fibrosis.

The CDR3 loop is CASSSFKNIQYF. In nucleotides, the CDR3 is TGTGCCAGCAGCTCCTTTAAAAACATTCAGTACTTC. The V call is TRBV7-2, the J call TRBJ2-4, with unresolved D. The germline V and J ends were trimmed by 4 bases and 4 bases, with 5 bases remaining between them. In germline, CDR1 is SGHTA, CDR2 FQGNSA. This CDR3 is 12 amino acids long. Based on the CDR3 plus reference TRBV7-2 and TRBJ2-4, the full variable domain is GAGVSQSPSNKVTEKGKDVELRCDPISGHTALYWYRQSLGQGLEFLIYFQGNSAPDKSGLPSDRFSAERTGGSVSTLTIQRTQQEDSAVYLCASSSFKNIQYFGAGTRLSVL.